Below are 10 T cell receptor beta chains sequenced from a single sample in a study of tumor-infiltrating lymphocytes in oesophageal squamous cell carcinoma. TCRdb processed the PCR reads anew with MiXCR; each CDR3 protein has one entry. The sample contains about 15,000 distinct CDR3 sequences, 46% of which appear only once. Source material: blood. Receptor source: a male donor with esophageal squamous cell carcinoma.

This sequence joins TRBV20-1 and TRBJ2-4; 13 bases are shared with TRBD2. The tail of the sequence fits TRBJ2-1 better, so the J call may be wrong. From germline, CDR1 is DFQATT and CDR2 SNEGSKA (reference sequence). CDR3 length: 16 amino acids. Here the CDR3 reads CSARPWTSGSYNEQFF. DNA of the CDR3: TGCAGTGCTAGGCCCTGGACTAGCGGGAGTTACAATGAGCAGTTCTTC.

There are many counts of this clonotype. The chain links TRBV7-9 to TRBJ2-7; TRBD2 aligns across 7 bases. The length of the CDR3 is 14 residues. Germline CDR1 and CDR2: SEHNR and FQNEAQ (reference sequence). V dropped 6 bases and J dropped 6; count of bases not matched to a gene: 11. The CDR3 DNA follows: TGTGCCAGCAGTATTGGGGGGGGTTTGGGCGAGCAGTACTTC. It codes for CASSIGGGLGEQYF. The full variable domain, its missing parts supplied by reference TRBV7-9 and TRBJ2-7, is DTGVSQNPRHKITKRGQNVTFRCDPISEHNRLYWYRQTLGQGPEFLTYFQNEAQLEKSRLLSDRFSAERPKGSFSTLEIQRTEQGDSAMYLCASSIGGGLGEQYFGPGTRLTVT.

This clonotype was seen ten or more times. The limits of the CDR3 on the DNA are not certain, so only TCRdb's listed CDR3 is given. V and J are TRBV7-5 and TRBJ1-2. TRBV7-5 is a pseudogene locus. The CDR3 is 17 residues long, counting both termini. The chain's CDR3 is CISVPEPPTPRDYGYTF.

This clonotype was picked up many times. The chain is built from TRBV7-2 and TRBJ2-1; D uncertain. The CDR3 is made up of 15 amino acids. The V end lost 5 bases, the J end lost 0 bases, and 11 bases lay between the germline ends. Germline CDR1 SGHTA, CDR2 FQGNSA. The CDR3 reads CASSLDGSSYNEQFF. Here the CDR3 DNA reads TGTGCCAGCAGCCTCGACGGAAGCTCCTACAATGAGCAGTTCTTC.

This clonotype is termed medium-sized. The CDR3 nucleotides read TGTGCCAGCAGCCTCCAGGGCGGGAGGGCGGCGGACATTCAGTACTTC. This sequence encodes CASSLQGGRAADIQYF. This chain connects TRBV7-2 to TRBJ2-4; 9 bases are a match to TRBD2. The germline V gene encodes CDR1 SGHTA and CDR2 FQGNSA. The CDR3 has 16 residues. Trimming removed 5 bases from V and 8 bases from J; junction bases left unmatched: 13.

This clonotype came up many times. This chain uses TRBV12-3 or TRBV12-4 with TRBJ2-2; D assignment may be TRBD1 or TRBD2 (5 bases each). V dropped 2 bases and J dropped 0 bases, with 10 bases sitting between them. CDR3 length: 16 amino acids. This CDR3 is CASSLWDGANTGELFF. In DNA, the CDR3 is TGTGCCAGCAGTTTATGGGACGGGGCGAACACCGGGGAGCTGTTTTTT.

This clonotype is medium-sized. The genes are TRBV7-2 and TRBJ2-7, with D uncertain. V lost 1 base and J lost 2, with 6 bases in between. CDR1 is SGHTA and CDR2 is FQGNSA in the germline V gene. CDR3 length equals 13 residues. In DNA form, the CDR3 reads TGTGCCAGCAGCTTAGAGCTTACCTACGAGCAGTACTTC. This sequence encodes CASSLELTYEQYF.

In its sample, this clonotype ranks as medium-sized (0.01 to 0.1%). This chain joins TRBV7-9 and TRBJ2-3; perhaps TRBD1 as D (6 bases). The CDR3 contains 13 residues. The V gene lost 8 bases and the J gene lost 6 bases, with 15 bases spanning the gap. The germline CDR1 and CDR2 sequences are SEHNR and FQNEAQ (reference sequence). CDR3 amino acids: CASRAGEYDTQYF. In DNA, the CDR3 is TGTGCCAGCCGCGCAGGGGAATACGATACGCAGTATTTT.

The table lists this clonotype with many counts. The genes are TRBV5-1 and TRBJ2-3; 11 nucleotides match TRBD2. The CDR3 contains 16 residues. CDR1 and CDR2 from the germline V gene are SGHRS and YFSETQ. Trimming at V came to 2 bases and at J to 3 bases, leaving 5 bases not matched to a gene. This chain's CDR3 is CASSFLTSGTTDTQYF. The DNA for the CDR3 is TGCGCCAGCAGCTTCCTGACTAGCGGGACTACAGATACGCAGTATTTT.

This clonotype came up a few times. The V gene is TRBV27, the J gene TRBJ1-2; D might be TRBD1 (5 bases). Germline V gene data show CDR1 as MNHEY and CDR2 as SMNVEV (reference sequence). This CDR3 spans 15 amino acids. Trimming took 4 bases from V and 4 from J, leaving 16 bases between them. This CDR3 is CASSWGGGGVYGYTF. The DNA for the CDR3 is TGTGCCAGCAGTTGGGGGGGTGGCGGTGTCTATGGCTACACCTTC.